This T cell receptor beta chain originates from a study of T cell responses to AZD1222 COVID-19 vaccine. Study observations and caveats: Sampled repertoires all dated from after the peak T cell response. Among spike-specific TCRs, nearly half reportedly target unmutated variant regions.

Germline V gene data show CDR1 as SNHLY and CDR2 as FYNNEI. V gave up 7 bases and J gave up 0 bases, with 10 bases separating them. The CDR3 is made up of 13 amino acids. For this clone: The target antigen is unknown.

The protocol was immunoSEQ multiplex PCR, while the TCRdb copy is restricted to in-frame clones and leaves out a portion. Here the sample spans approximately 150,000 clones, 89% being singletons. This clonotype was obtained from an adult in good health. The chain has TRBV2 and TRBJ2-7, with unresolved D. The source was peripheral blood, collected on day 0 of AZD1222 vaccination. DNA of the CDR3: TGTGCCAGCAATGGCGTCTTCTCCTACGAGCAGTACTTC. This encodes CASNGVFSYEQYF.